This T cell receptor beta chain was sequenced for a study of blood T cell repertoires in COVID-19. Looking at the study overall: Samples of COVID-19 (acute and convalescent) were obtained from the United States, Italy and Spain. The analysed material was cDNA or gDNA that came from T cells, B-cell-depleted T cells, or PBMCs.

Methods used by the authors: Nucleated cell number was recorded as an estimate derived from reference gene primer amplification. Sequencing was performed with immunoSEQ multiplex PCR; in TCRdb, only in-frame clones are kept and a portion is missing. Clone size and the V and J calls come from that table; the DNA yielded D and trimming. The sample has 200,000 to 250,000 clones, around three quarters seen once; the top ten hold 7.2%. Germline V gene lookup returns CDR1 SEHNR and CDR2 FQNEAQ (reference sequence). The CDR3 runs to 15 residues. The V gene lost 2 bases and the J gene lost 8 bases, with 15 bases spanning the gap.

Specimen: peripheral blood. The TCR sequence derives from a woman in her seventies with acute or convalescent COVID-19. V gene TRBV7-9 combines with J gene TRBJ2-2; D might be TRBD2 (6 bases). Here the CDR3 reads CASSLTAGTGGELFF. The CDR3 bases are TGTGCCAGCAGCTTAACAGCGGGCACCGGGGGGGAGCTGTTTTTT.